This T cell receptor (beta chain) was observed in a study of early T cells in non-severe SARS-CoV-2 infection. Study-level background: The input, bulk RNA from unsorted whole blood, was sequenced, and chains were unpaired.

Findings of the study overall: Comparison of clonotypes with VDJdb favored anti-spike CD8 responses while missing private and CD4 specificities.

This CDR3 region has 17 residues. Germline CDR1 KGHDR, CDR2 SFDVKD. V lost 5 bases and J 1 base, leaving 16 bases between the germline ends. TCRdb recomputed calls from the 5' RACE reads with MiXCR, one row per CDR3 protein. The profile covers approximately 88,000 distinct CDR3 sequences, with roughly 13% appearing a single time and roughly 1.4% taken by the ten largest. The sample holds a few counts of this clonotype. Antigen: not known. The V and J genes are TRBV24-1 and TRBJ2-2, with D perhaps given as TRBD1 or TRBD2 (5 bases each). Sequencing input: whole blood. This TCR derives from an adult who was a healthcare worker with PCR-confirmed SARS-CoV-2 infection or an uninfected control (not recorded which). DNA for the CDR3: TGTGCCACCAGTGGGGGGAACGGGCCAGGGAACACCGGGGAGCTGTTTTTT. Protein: CATSGGNGPGNTGELFF.